This record looks at one T cell receptor beta chain sequence and its context. The data are from a study of blood T cell repertoires in COVID-19. Study-wide background: There were acute and convalescent COVID-19 samples, and they came from the United States, Italy and Spain. Sample material is recorded as cDNA or gDNA derived from T cells, B-cell-depleted T cells, or PBMCs.

The CDR3 length is 14 residues. CDR1 LGHDT and CDR2 YNNKEL come from the germline V gene (reference sequence). The ends lost 1 base at V and 4 bases at J; junction bases unmatched: 2. In the original processing: Estimates of nucleated cell counts were drawn from the amplification of reference gene primers. Method: immunoSEQ multiplex PCR; TCRdb's copy keeps in-frame clones and lacks some. V, J and clone size were drawn from that table, and D and trimming were deduced from the DNA. The sample includes 100,000 or so clones, approximately 84% of them seen just once. Input material: peripheral blood. The chain carries TRBV3-1 (or the pseudogene TRBV3-2) and TRBJ2-5, with 8 bases identical to TRBD2. The sequence came from a man aged 40-50 years with active or convalescent COVID-19. The CDR3 bases are TGTGCCAGCAGCCAAGGAGCGGGGGTAGAGACCCAGTACTTC. Protein: CASSQGAGVETQYF.